This section outlines one T cell receptor (beta chain) sequence together with its context. TCRdb recomputed calls from the RT-PCR reads with MiXCR, one row per CDR3 protein. Of about 680,000 distinct CDR3 sequences in the sample, 11% to 15% were seen once. This CDR3 has 20 amino acids. V shed 4 bases, J shed 2 bases, and the junction held 12 bases outside the gene matches. Germline loops: CDR1 SGHTA, CDR2 FQGNSA. The chain joins TRBV7-2 to TRBJ2-1, with TRBD2 identical over 15 bases. The specimen was memory CD4+ T cells from blood. This receptor was identified in a female donor in good health, serving as a healthy control. The CDR3 loop is CASSSTSGLAGGLTYNEQFF. Here the CDR3 DNA reads TGTGCCAGCAGCTCCACCTCGGGACTAGCGGGGGGTCTCACCTACAATGAGCAGTTCTTC.